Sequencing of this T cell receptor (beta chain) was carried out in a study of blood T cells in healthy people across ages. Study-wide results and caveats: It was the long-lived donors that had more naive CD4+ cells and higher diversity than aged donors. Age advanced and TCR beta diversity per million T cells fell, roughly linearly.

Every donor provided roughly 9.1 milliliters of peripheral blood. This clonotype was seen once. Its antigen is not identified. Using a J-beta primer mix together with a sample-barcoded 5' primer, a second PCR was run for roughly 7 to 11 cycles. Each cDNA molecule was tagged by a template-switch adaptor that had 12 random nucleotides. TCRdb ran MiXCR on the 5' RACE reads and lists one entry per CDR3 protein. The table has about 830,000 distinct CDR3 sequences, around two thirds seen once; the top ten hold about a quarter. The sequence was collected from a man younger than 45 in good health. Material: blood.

In DNA form, the CDR3 reads TGTGCCAGCAGCTTACTACTAGTGAGAGATACGCAGTATTTT. Its translation: CASSLLLVRDTQYF. This chain uses TRBV11-1 with TRBJ2-3; the D gene is possibly TRBD2 (5 bases). V lost 2 bases, J lost 5 bases, and 11 bases lay in between. The germline V gene encodes CDR1 SGHAT and CDR2 FQDESV (reference sequence). This CDR3 contains 14 residues.